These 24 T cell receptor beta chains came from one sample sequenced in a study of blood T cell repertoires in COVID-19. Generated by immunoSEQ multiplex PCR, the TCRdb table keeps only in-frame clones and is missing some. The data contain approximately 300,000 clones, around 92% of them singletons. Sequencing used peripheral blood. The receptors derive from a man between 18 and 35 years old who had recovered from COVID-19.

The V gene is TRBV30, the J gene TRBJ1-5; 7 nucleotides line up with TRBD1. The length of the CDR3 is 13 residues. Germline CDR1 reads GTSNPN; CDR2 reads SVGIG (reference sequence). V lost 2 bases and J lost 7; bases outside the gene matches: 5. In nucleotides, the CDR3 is TGTGCCTGGAGTAAAGGGGGCGACCAGCCCCAGCATTTT. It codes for CAWSKGGDQPQHF.

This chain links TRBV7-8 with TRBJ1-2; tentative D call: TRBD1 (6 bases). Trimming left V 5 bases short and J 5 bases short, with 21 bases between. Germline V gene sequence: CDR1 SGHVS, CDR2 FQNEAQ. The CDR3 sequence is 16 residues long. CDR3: CASSLYGAGEWYGYTF. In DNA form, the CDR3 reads TGTGCCAGCAGCCTTTACGGGGCAGGGGAGTGGTATGGCTACACCTTC.

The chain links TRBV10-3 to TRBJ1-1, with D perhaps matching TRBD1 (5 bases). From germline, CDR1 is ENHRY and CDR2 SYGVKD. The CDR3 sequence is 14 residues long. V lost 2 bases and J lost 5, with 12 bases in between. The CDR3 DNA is TGTGCCATCAGTGAGACAGGTCGGCGGACTGAAGCTTTCTTT. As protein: CAISETGRRTEAFF.

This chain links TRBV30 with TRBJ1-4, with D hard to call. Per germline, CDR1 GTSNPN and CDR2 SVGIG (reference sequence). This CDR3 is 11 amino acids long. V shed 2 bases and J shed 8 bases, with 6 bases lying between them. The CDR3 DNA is TGTGCCTGGAGTCCGGGGGAAAAACTGTTTTTT. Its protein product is CAWSPGEKLFF.

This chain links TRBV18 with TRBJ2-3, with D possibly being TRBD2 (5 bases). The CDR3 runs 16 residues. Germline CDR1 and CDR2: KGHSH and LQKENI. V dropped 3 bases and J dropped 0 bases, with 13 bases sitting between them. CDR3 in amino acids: CASSPPIIASTDTQYF. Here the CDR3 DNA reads TGTGCCAGCTCACCCCCAATCATAGCGAGCACAGATACGCAGTATTTT.

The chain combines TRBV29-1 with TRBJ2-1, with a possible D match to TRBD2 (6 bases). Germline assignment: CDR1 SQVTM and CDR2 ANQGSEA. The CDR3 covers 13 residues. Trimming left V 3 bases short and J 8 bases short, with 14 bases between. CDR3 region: CSVDRGIADEQFF. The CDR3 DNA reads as TGCAGCGTTGATAGAGGGATAGCGGATGAGCAGTTCTTC.

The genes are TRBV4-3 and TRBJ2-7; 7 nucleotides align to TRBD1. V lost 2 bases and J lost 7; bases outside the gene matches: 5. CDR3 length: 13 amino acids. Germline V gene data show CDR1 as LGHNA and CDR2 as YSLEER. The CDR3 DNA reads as TGCGCCAGCAGCCAAATACCAGGGGGAGAGCAGTACTTC. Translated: CASSQIPGGEQYF.

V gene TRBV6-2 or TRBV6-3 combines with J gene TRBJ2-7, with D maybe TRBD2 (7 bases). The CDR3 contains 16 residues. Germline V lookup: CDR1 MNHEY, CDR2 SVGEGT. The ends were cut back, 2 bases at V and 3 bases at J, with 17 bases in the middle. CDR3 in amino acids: CASSYPGGAVNYEQYF. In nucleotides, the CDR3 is TGTGCCAGCAGTTACCCGGGGGGCGCGGTGAACTACGAGCAGTACTTC.

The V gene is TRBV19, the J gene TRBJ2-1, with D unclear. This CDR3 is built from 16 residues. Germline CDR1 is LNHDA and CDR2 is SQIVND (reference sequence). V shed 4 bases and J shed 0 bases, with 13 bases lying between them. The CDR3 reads CASSTATRSSYNEQFF. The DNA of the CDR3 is TGTGCCAGTAGTACCGCGACACGCAGCTCCTACAATGAGCAGTTCTTC. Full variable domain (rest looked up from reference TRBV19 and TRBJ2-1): DGGITQSPKYLFRKEGQNVTLSCEQNLNHDAMYWYRQDPGQGLRLIYYSQIVNDFQKGDIAEGYSVSREKKESFPLTVTSAQKNPTAFYLCASSTATRSSYNEQFFGPGTRLTVL.

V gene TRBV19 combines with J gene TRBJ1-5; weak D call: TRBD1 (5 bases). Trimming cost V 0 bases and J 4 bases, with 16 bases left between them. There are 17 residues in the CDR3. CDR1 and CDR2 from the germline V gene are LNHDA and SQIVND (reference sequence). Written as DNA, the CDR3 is TGTGCCAGTAGTATAGATAGGGGCAGCACCTTAAATCAGCCCCAGCATTTT. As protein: CASSIDRGSTLNQPQHF.

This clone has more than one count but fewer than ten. CDR3: CASSPRDSPNTGELFF. CDR3 DNA: TGTGCCAGCAGTCCCCGGGACAGCCCGAACACCGGGGAGCTGTTTTTT. V is TRBV6-2 or TRBV6-3 and J is TRBJ2-2; 7 bases fit TRBD1. V shed 5 bases and J 0 bases; nucleotides not matched to a gene: 6. The CDR3 contains 16 residues. Germline V lookup: CDR1 MNHEY, CDR2 SVGEGT.

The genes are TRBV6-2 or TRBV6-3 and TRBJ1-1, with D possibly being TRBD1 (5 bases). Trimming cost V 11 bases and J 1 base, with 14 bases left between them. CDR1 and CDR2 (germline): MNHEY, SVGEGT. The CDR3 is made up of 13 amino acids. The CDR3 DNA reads TGTGCCTGCTGTTGGGGGGAGAACACTGAAGCTTTCTTT. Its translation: CACCWGENTEAFF.

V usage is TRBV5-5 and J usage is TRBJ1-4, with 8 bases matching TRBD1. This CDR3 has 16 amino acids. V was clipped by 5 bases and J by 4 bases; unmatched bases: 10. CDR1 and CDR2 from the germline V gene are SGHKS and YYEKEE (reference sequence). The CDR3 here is CASSYRDRTLNEKLFF. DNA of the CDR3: TGTGCCAGCAGTTACCGGGACAGGACCCTTAATGAAAAACTGTTTTTT.

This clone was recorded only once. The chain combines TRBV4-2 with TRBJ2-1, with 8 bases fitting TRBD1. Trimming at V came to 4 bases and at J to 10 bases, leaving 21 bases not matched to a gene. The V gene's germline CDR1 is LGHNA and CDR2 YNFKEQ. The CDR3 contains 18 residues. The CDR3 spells CASSLGSNRGMSSWEQFF. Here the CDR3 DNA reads TGTGCCAGCAGCCTAGGGAGCAACAGGGGGATGTCATCATGGGAGCAGTTCTTC.

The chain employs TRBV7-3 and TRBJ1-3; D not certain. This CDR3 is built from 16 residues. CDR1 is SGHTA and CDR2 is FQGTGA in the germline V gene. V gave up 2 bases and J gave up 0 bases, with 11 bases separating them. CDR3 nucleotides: TGTGCCAGCAGCTTAGAGGGTCCGGGCTCTGGAAACACCATATATTTT. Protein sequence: CASSLEGPGSGNTIYF.

CDR3 nucleotides: TGTGCCAGTAATCACCCCGGGGGAGGCATCTATGGCTACACCTTC. Its protein is CASNHPGGGIYGYTF. The chain has TRBV19 and TRBJ1-2; tentatively, D is TRBD1 (5 bases). With 7 bases removed from V and 4 bases from J, the gap between germline ends came to 19 bases. There are 15 residues in the CDR3. The germline V gene encodes CDR1 LNHDA and CDR2 SQIVND (reference sequence).

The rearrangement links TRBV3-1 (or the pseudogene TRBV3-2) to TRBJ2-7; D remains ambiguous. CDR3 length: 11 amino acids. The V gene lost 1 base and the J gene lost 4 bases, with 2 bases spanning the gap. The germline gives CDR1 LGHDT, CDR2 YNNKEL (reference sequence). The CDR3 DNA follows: TGTGCCAGCAGCCAAGCTTACGAGCAGTACTTC. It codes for CASSQAYEQYF.

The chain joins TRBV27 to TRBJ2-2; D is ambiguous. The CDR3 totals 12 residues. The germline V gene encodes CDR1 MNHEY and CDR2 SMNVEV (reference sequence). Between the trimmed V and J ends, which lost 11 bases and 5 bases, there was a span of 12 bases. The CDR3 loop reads CASLMATGELFF. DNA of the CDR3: TGTGCCTCCCTGATGGCTACCGGGGAGCTGTTTTTT.

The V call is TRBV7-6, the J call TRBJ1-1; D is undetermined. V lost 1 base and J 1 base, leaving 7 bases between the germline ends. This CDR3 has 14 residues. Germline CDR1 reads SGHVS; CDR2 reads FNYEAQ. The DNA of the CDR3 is TGTGCCAGCAGCTTAGGGCAGGAGAACACTGAAGCTTTCTTT. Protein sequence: CASSLGQENTEAFF.

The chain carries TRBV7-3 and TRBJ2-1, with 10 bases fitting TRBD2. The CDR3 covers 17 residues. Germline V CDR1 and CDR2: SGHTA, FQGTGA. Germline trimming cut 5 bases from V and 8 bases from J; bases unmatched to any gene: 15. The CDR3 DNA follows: TGTGCCAGCAGCCAAGGGTTAGCGGGAGGCCCTTGGGATGAGCAGTTCTTC. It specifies CASSQGLAGGPWDEQFF.

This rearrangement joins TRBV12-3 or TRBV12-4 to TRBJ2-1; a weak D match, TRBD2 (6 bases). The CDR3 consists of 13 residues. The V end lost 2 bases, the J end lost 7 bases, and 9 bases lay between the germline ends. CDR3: CASSLLAGNEQFF. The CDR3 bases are TGTGCCAGCAGTTTACTTGCGGGGAATGAGCAGTTCTTC.

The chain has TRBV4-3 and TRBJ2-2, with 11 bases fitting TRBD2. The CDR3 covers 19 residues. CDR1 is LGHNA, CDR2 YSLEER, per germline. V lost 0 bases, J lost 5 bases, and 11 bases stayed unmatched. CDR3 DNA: TGCGCCAGCAGCCAAGATGGGCCTAGCGGGGGGCTGGGGACCGGGGAGCTGTTTTTT. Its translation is CASSQDGPSGGLGTGELFF.

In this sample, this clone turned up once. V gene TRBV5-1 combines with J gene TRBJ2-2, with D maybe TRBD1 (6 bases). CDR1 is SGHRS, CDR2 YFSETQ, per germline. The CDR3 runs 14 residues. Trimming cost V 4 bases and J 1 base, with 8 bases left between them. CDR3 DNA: TGCGCCAGCAGCGCGACAGGGAACACCGGGGAGCTGTTTTTT. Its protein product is CASSATGNTGELFF.

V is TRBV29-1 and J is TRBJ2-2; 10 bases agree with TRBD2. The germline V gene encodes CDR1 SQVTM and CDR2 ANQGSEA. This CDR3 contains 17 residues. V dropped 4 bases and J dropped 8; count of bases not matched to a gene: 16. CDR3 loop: CSVVSRGLAGESGELFF. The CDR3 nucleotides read TGCAGCGTTGTTTCCCGCGGGCTAGCGGGAGAATCTGGGGAGCTGTTTTTT.